The rows below give T cell receptor beta chains drawn from one sample of a study of shared clonotypes between healthy human individuals. Clones were sequenced by immunoSEQ multiplex PCR, and TCRdb holds only the in-frame ones, with some missing. The table records approximately 500,000 clones, 75% to 80% of them present only once. Material: PBMCs. These receptors all stem from a woman aged 40-49 years in good health. Some clones in this sample may be carry-over from other donors' samples. Each CDR3 is given with its conserved first and last residue. D genes are given only for firm matches. Rows may omit the clone size; those that give it use once, few, many or a size class.

clone_size	d_call	j_call	v_call	cdr3_aa	cdr3_nt
.	TRBD1	TRBJ1-5	TRBV19	CASSSQGGQPQHF	TGTGCCAGTAGTTCACAGGGGGGTCAGCCCCAGCATTTT
.	.	TRBJ2-6	TRBV2	CASPRSPGANVLTF	TGTGCCAGCCCGAGGAGTCCTGGGGCCAACGTCCTGACTTTC
.	TRBD1	TRBJ1-1	TRBV6-1	CASSEAAGGSYTEAFF	TGTGCCAGCAGTGAGGCGGCAGGGGGCTCGTACACTGAAGCTTTCTTT
.	.	TRBJ1-2	TRBV6-1	CASSWTDKDGGYTF	TGTGCCAGCAGTTGGACAGATAAGGACGGGGGCTACACCTTC
.	TRBD1	TRBJ1-1	TRBV9	CASSAPGTAEAFF	TGTGCCAGCAGCGCCCCCGGGACAGCGGAAGCTTTCTTT
once	.	TRBJ1-1	TRBV30	CAWSALQGLSTEAFF	TGTGCCTGGAGTGCACTACAGGGATTAAGCACTGAAGCTTTCTTT
.	.	TRBJ2-3	TRBV27	CASRLGGTDTQYF	TGTGCCAGCAGATTGGGCGGTACAGATACGCAGTATTTT
.	.	TRBJ2-6	TRBV19	CASDPKGGAGANVLTF	TGTGCCAGTGACCCTAAGGGGGGCGCTGGGGCCAACGTCCTGACTTTC
.	.	TRBJ2-7	TRBV11-2	CASSAAGTTYVEQYF	TGTGCCAGCAGCGCCGCCGGGACCACTTACGTTGAGCAGTACTTT
.	.	TRBJ2-1	TRBV4-1	CASSQVASPYNEQFF	TGCGCCAGCAGCCAAGTGGCTAGCCCCTACAATGAGCAGTTCTTC
.	TRBD1	TRBJ2-3	TRBV7-9	CASSRPGQSTDTQYF	TGTGCCAGCAGCAGACCGGGACAGAGCACAGATACGCAGTATTTT
.	TRBD2	TRBJ2-3	TRBV9	CASSVASSGRADTQYF	TGTGCCAGCAGCGTAGCATCTAGCGGGAGGGCAGATACGCAGTATTTT
.	.	TRBJ2-7	TRBV7-6	CASSTGRSNEQYF	TGTGCCAGCAGCACGGGACGGTCCAACGAGCAGTACTTC
few	TRBD2	TRBJ2-7	TRBV14	CASSQLGGMGYEQYF	TGTGCCAGCAGCCAACTGGGGGGGATGGGCTACGAGCAGTACTTC
once	.	TRBJ2-1	TRBV7-2	CASSREGASAVYEQFF	TGTGCCAGCAGCCGAGAGGGAGCTAGCGCGGTCTATGAGCAGTTCTTC
.	TRBD2	TRBJ2-1	TRBV5-1	CASSLALAGGVTFEQFF	TGCGCCAGCAGCTTGGCGTTAGCGGGAGGAGTTACATTTGAGCAGTTCTTC
.	.	TRBJ2-1	TRBV2	CASSEAGVPYNEQFF	TGTGCCAGCAGTGAAGCGGGAGTCCCCTACAATGAGCAGTTCTTC
.	TRBD2	TRBJ2-5	TRBV7-9	CASSYVSGSETQYF	TGTGCCAGCAGCTACGTTAGCGGGAGTGAGACCCAGTACTTC
many	.	TRBJ1-1	TRBV7-9	CASSLLVGEAFF	TGTGCCAGCAGCTTATTGGTAGGGGAAGCTTTCTTT
.	.	TRBJ1-4	TRBV30	CAWSVLQVNEKLFF	TGTGCCTGGAGTGTACTACAGGTGAATGAAAAACTGTTTTTT
.	TRBD2	TRBJ2-2	TRBV5-4	CASSRGLAGVVGELFF	TGTGCCAGCAGCCGTGGACTAGCGGGAGTGGTCGGGGAGCTGTTTTTT
.	TRBD2	TRBJ2-6	TRBV11-2	CASSPRGGSGANVLTF	TGTGCCAGCAGCCCCCGCGGGGGATCTGGGGCCAACGTCCTGACTTTC
once	TRBD2	TRBJ2-5	TRBV15	CATSRGDGSGSHQETQYF	TGTGCCACCAGCAGAGGGGATGGTAGCGGGAGCCACCAAGAGACCCAGTACTTC